The rows below give T cell receptor beta chains drawn from one sample of a study of CD8+ T cells in alopecia areata. Sequencing used immunoSEQ multiplex PCR; TCRdb keeps in-frame clones, though not all of them. The data show roughly 200,000 clones, about 56% seen once. The specimen sequenced was CD8+ T cells sorted from blood. Source of these receptors: a human donor in good health. CDR3s include the opening cysteine and the closing phenylalanine or tryptophan. The order of the fields is clone size, J gene, D gene, V gene, CDR3 protein, CDR3 DNA. A D gene is named only where the DNA matches it firmly. Rows give clone size only sometimes, using once, few, many, or a class for an expanded clone.

few | TRBJ2-1 | TRBD2 | TRBV9 | CASSVRSGAQGEQFF | TGTGCCAGCAGTGTGCGTAGCGGGGCCCAGGGAGAGCAGTTCTTC
few | TRBJ1-4 | TRBD1 | TRBV2 | CASSDRATNEKLFF | TGTGCCAGCAGCGACAGGGCAACTAATGAAAAACTGTTTTTT
NA | TRBJ2-3 | TRBD1 | TRBV30 | CAWSLGTASTDTQYF | TGTGCCTGGAGCCTAGGGACAGCTAGCACAGATACGCAGTATTTT
few | TRBJ2-7 | NA | TRBV4-1 | CASSQGVVSYEQYF | TGCGCCAGCAGCCAAGGGGTGGTTTCCTACGAGCAGTACTTC
NA | TRBJ1-2 | TRBD1 | TRBV25-1 | CASRGGQGYGYTF | TGTGCCAGCAGAGGCGGACAGGGCTATGGCTACACCTTC
NA | TRBJ2-2 | NA | TRBV6-5 | CASSLSDTGELFF | TGTGCCAGCAGTCTGTCCGACACCGGGGAGCTGTTTTTT
once | TRBJ2-1 | NA | TRBV5-4 | CASSLESSYNEQFF | TGTGCCAGCAGCTTGGAGAGTTCCTACAATGAGCAGTTCTTC
few | TRBJ1-2 | NA | TRBV29-1 | CSVEETHGYTF | TGCAGCGTTGAAGAGACCCATGGCTACACCTTC
NA | TRBJ2-5 | NA | TRBV9 | CASSVEGHQETQYF | TGTGCCAGCAGCGTAGAGGGTCATCAAGAGACCCAGTACTTC
NA | TRBJ1-1 | NA | TRBV4-1 | CASSQGRGAEAFF | TGCGCCAGCAGCCAAGGGCGGGGGGCTGAAGCTTTCTTT
NA | TRBJ2-7 | TRBD1 | TRBV14 | CASSTQGALLGQYF | TGTGCCAGCAGTACACAGGGGGCTCTGCTCGGGCAGTACTTC
NA | TRBJ1-1 | NA | TRBV29-1 | CSALYTEAFF | TGCAGCGCCCTATACACTGAAGCTTTCTTT
NA | TRBJ1-5 | NA | TRBV27 | CASSFGDGQPQHF | TGTGCCAGCAGTTTCGGGGACGGGCAGCCCCAGCATTTT
medium-sized | TRBJ2-3 | TRBD2 | TRBV10-2 | CASSLAGGQDTQYF | TGCGCCAGCAGCCTAGCGGGGGGGCAAGATACGCAGTATTTT
few | TRBJ2-4 | TRBD1 | TRBV7-9 | CASSLGTGLAKNIQYF | TGTGCCAGCAGCTTAGGGACAGGGTTAGCCAAAAACATTCAGTACTTC
NA | TRBJ2-1 | TRBD2 | TRBV18 | CASSPRTSGNEQFF | TGTGCCAGCTCACCACGGACTAGCGGCAATGAGCAGTTCTTC
NA | TRBJ2-1 | TRBD1 | TRBV30 | CAWSMGQMYNEQFF | TGTGCCTGGAGCATGGGACAGATGTACAATGAGCAGTTCTTC